This T cell receptor beta chain stems from a study of PD-1 blockade in classical Hodgkin lymphoma. All trial patients relapsed after autologous stem cell transplantation. CDR1 is SGHDT, CDR2 YYEEEE, per germline. This CDR3 has 17 amino acids. Unmatched junction bases numbered 13, after V lost 6 bases and J lost 4 bases. Method: immunoSEQ multiplex PCR; TCRdb's copy keeps in-frame clones and lacks some. Among around 31,000 clones listed, about two thirds were seen once. As to this clone: Its antigen remains unidentified.

Findings of the study overall: Compared with baseline, CD4+ but not CD8+ TCR diversity had risen significantly by C4D1.

This material consisted of peripheral blood mononuclear cells (PBMCs), taken before the second cycle of nivolumab. The J gene is TRBJ2-2, the V gene TRBV5-6; 9 nucleotides match TRBD1. This sequence was found in a human donor with classical Hodgkin lymphoma. The CDR3 DNA reads TGTGCCAGCACCAACAACAGGGGGCCTCTTGGCACCGGGGAGCTGTTTTTT. It specifies CASTNNRGPLGTGELFF.